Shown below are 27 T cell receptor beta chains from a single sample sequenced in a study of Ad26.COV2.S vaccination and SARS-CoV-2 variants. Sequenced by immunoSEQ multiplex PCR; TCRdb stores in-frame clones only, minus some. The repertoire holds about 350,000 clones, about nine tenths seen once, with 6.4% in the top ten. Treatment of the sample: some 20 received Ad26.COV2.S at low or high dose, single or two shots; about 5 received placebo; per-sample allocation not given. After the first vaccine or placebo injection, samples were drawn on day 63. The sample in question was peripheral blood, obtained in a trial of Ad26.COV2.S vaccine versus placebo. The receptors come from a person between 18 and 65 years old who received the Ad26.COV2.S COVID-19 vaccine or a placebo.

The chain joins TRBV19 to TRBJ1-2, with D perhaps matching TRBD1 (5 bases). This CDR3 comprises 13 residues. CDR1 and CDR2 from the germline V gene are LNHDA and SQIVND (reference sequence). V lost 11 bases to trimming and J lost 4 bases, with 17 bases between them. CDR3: CAVNQGVSYGYTF. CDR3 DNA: TGTGCCGTTAATCAGGGAGTGAGCTATGGCTACACCTTC.

CDR3: CAISDPASANTGELFF. The CDR3 nucleotides read TGTGCCATCAGTGATCCTGCTAGCGCGAACACCGGGGAGCTGTTTTTT. The chain links TRBV10-3 to TRBJ2-2, with D possibly being TRBD2 (6 bases). This CDR3 has 16 residues. Germline V gene lookup returns CDR1 ENHRY and CDR2 SYGVKD. Between the trimmed V and J ends, which lost 3 bases and 0 bases, there was a span of 11 bases.

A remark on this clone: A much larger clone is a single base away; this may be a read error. The CDR3 nucleotides read TGTGCCAGCAGTGACCCGGGACCGAACACCGGGGAGCTGTTTTTT. This encodes CASSDPGPNTGELFF. This chain connects TRBV25-1 to TRBJ2-2; D is possibly TRBD1 or TRBD2 (5 bases each). Trimming took off 3 bases at V and 0 bases at J, with 8 bases between the two ends. Germline loops: CDR1 MGHDK, CDR2 SYGVNS. This CDR3 has 15 residues.

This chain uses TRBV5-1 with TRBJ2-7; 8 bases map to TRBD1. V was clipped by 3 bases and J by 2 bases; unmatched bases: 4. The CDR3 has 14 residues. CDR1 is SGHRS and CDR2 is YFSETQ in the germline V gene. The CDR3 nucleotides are TGCGCCAGCAGCTCCGGACAGGGTACCTACGAGCAGTACTTC. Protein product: CASSSGQGTYEQYF.

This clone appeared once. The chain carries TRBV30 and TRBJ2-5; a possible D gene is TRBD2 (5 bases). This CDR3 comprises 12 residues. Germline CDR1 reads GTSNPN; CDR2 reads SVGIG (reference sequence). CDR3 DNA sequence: TGTGCGGTAGCGAGGAACCAAGAGACCCAGTACTTC. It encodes CAVARNQETQYF.

The CDR3 nucleotides read TGTGCCAGTAGTAAGACAGGTGAGGCCATGAACACTGAAGCTTTCTTT. Translating gives CASSKTGEAMNTEAFF. The chain employs TRBV19 and TRBJ1-1; maybe TRBD1 (6 bases). The CDR3 runs to 16 residues. Germline CDR1 and CDR2: LNHDA and SQIVND (reference sequence). V lost 4 bases, J lost 0 bases, and 15 bases lay in between.

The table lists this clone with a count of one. As DNA, the CDR3 is TGTGCCACCCACAGGGGCGACTCCTACGAGCAGTACTTC. Translation: CATHRGDSYEQYF. This chain uses TRBV6-5 with TRBJ2-7; 7 bases align to TRBD1. The CDR3 totals 13 residues. Germline-derived CDR1 and CDR2 are MNHEY and SVGAGI. Trimming took 10 bases from V and 0 from J; bases not matched to a gene: 6.

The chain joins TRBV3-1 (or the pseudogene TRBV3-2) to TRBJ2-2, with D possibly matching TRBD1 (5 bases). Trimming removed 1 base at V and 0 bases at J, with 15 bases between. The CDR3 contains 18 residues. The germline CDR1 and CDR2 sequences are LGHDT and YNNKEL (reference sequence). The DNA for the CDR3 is TGTGCCAGCAGCCAAGGACAGACCTTATACGCGAACACCGGGGAGCTGTTTTTT. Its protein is CASSQGQTLYANTGELFF.

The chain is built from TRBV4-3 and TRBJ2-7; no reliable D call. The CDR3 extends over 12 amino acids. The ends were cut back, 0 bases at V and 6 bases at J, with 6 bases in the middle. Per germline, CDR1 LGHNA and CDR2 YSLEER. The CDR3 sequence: CASSQDLGEQYF. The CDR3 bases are TGCGCCAGCAGCCAAGATTTGGGCGAGCAGTACTTC.

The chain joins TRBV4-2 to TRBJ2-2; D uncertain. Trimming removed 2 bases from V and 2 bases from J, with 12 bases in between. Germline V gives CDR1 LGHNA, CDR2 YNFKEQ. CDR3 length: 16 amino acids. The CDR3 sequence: CASSQQKHTNTGELFF. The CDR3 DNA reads TGTGCCAGCAGCCAACAAAAACACACAAACACCGGGGAGCTGTTTTTT.

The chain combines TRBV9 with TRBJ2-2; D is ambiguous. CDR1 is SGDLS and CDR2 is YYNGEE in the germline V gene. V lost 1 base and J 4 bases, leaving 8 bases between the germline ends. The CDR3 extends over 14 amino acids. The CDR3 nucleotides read TGTGCCAGCAGCGTAAGTTGGGGCACCGGGGAGCTGTTTTTT. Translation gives CASSVSWGTGELFF.

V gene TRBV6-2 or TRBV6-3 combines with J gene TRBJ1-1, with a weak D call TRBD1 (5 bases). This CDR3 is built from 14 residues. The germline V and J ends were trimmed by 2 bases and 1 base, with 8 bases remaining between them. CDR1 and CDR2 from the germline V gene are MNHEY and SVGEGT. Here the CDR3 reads CASSYRQPNTEAFF. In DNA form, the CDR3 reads TGTGCCAGCAGTTACAGACAGCCGAACACTGAAGCTTTCTTT.

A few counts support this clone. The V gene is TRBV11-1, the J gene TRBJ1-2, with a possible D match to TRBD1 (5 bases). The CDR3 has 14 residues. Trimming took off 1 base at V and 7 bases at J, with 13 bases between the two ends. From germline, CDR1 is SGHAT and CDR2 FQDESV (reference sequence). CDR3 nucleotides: TGTGCCAGCAGCTTAGACCTGAGAGGGGCTGGCTACACCTTC. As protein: CASSLDLRGAGYTF.

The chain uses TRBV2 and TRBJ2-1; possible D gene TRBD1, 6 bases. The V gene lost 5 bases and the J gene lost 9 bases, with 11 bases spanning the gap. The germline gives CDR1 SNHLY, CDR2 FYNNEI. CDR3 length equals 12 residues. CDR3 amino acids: CASSRQDSEQFF. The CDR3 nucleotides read TGTGCCAGCAGTCGACAGGATAGTGAGCAGTTCTTC.

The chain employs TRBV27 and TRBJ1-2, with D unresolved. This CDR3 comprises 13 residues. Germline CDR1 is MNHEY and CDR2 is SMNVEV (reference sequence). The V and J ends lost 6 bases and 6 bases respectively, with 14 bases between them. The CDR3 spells CASRAGSEDGYTF. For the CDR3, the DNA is TGTGCCAGCAGGGCCGGGTCTGAGGATGGCTACACCTTC.

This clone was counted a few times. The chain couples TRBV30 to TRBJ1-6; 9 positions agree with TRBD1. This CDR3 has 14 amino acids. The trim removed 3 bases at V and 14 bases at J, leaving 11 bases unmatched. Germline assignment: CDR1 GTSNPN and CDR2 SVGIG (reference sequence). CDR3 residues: CAWRDRGQGKTLHF. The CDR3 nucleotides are TGTGCCTGGAGAGACCGAGGACAGGGGAAAACCCTCCACTTT.

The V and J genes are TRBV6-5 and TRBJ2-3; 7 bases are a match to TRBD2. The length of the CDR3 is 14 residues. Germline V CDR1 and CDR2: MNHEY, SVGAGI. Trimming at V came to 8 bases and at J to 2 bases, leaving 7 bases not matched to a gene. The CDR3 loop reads CASGASGDTDTQYF. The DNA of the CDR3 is TGTGCCAGCGGAGCTAGCGGAGACACAGATACGCAGTATTTT.

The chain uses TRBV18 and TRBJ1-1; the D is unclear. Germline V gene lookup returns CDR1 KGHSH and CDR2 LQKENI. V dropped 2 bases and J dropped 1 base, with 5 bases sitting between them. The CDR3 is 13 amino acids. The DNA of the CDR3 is TGTGCCAGCTCACCAACCCAGAACACTGAAGCTTTCTTT. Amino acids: CASSPTQNTEAFF.

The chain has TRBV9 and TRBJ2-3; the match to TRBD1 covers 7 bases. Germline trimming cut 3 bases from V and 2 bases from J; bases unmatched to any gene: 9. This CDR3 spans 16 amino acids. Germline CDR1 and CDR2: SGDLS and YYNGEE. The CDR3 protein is CASSGKTGIHTDTQYF. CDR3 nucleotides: TGTGCCAGCAGCGGAAAGACAGGGATACACACAGATACGCAGTATTTT.

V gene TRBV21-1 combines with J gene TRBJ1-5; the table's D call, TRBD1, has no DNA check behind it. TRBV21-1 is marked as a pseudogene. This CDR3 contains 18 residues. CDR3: CASSKAYRGQGGNQPQHF. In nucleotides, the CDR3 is TGTGCCAGCAGCAAAGCATATAGGGGACAGGGCGGCAATCAGCCCCAGCATTTT.

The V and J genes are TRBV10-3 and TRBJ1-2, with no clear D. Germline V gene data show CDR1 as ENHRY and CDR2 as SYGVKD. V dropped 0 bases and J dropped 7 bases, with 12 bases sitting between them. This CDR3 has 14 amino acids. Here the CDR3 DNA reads TGTGCCATCAGTGAGTCGAACAATCCGTCTGGCTACACCTTC. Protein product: CAISESNNPSGYTF.

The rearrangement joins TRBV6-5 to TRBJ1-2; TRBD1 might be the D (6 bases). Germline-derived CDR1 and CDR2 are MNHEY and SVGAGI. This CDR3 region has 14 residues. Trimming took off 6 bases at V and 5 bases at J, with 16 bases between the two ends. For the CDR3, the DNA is TGTGCCAGCAGACCCCCGGGGGGCGGTTATGGCTACACCTTC. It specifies CASRPPGGGYGYTF.

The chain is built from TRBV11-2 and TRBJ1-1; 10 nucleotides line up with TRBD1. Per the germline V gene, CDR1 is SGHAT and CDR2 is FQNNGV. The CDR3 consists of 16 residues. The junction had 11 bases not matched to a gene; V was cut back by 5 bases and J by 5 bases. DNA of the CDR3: TGTGCCAGCAGCCCGGCGGACAGGGGGAGGTGGACTGAAGCTTTCTTT. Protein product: CASSPADRGRWTEAFF.

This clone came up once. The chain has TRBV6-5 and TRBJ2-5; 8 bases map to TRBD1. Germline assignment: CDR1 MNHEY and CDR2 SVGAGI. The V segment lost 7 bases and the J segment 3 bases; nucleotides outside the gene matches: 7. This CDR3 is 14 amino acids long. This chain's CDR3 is CASTSGGSEETQYF. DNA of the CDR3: TGTGCCAGCACCTCAGGGGGCAGTGAAGAGACCCAGTACTTC.

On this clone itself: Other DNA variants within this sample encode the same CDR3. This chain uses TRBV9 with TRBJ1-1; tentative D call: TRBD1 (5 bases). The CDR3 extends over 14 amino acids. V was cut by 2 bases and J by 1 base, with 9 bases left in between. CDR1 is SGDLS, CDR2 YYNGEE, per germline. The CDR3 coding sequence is TGTGCCAGCAGCGTCGGGACCGCGAACACTGAAGCTTTCTTT. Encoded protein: CASSVGTANTEAFF.

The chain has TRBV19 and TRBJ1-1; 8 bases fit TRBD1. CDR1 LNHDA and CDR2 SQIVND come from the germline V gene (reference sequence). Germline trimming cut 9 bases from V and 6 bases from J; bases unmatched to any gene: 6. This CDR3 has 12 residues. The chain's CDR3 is CASRQGQSEAFF. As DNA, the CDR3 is TGTGCCAGCCGACAGGGGCAGTCTGAAGCTTTCTTT.

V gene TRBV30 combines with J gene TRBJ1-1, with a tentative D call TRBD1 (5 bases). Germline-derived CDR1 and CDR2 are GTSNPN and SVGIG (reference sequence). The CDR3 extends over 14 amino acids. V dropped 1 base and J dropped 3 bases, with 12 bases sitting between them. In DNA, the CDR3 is TGTGCCTGGAGTGCCTTACAGGACTACACTGAAGCTTTCTTT. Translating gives CAWSALQDYTEAFF. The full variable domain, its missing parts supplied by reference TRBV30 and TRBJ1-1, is SQTIHQWPATLVQPVGSPLSLECTVEGTSNPNLYWYRQAAGRGLQLLFYSVGIGQISSEVPQNLSASRPQDRQFILSSKKLLLSDSGFYLCAWSALQDYTEAFFGQGTRLTVV.